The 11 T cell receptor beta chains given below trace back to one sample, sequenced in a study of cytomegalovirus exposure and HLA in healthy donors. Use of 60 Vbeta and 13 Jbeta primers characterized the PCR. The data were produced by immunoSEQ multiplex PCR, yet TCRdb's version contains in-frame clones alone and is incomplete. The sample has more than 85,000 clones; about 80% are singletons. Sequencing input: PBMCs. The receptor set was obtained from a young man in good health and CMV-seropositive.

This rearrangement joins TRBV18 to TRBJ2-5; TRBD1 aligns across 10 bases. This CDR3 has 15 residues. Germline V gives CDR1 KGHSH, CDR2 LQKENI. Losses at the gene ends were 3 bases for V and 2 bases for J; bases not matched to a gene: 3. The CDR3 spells CASSPWDRGQETQYF. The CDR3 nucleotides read TGTGCCAGCTCACCTTGGGACAGGGGACAAGAGACCCAGTACTTC.

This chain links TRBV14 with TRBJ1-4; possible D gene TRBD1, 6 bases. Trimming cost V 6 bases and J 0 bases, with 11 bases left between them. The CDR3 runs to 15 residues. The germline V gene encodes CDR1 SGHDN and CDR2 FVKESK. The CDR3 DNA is TGTGCCAGCAGACCGTCAGGGGCAACTAATGAAAAACTGTTTTTT. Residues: CASRPSGATNEKLFF.

The CDR3 nucleotides are TGTGCCAGCAGTTTTTTCCTCACCGGGACAGGGTCGTACATTCAGTACTTC. Its protein product is CASSFFLTGTGSYIQYF. The chain employs TRBV5-8 and TRBJ2-4; 9 bases fit TRBD1. Germline CDR1 SGHTS, CDR2 YDEGEE. The CDR3 extends over 17 amino acids. V dropped 5 bases and J dropped 8; count of bases not matched to a gene: 17.

The CDR3 DNA reads TGCGCCAGCAGCCAACCCCGGGACAGGGGCTTCTGGCAGTTCTTC. As protein: CASSQPRDRGFWQFF. This rearrangement joins TRBV4-1 to TRBJ2-1; 10 nucleotides align to TRBD1. V shed 2 bases, J shed 12 bases, and the junction held 10 bases outside the gene matches. CDR1 is MGHRA, CDR2 YSYEKL, per germline. The CDR3 runs to 15 residues.

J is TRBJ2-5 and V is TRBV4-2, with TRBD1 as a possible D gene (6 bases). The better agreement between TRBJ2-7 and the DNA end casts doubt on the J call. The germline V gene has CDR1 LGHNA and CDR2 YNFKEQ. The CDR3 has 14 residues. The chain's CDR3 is CASSRGPTSYEQYF. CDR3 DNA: TGTGCCAGCAGCCGGGGGCCCACCTCCTACGAGCAGTACTTC.

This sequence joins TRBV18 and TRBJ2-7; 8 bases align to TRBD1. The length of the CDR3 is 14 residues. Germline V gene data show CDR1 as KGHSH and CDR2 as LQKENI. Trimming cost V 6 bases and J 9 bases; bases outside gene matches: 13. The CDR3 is CASSRDRGYSGQYF. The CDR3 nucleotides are TGTGCCAGCTCTCGCGACAGGGGCTATTCGGGGCAGTACTTC.

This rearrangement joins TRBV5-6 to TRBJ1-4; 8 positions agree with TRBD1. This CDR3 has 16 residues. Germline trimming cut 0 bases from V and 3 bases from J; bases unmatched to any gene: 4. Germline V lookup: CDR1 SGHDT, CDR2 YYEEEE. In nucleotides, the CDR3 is TGTGCCAGCAGCTTGGGCAGGGGGCGGTCTAATGAAAAACTGTTTTTT. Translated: CASSLGRGRSNEKLFF.

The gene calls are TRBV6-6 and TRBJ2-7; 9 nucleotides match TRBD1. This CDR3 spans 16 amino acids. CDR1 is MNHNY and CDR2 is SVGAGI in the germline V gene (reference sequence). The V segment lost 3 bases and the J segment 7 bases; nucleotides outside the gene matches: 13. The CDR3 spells CASSYYPRDRVKEQYF. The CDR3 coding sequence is TGTGCCAGCAGTTATTACCCCCGGGACAGGGTAAAAGAGCAGTACTTC.

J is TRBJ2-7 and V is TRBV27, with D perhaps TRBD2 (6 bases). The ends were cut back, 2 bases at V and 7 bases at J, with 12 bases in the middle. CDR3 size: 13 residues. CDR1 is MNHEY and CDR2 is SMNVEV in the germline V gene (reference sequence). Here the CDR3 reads CASSLGPGREQYF. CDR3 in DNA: TGTGCCAGCAGTTTAGGACCGGGGAGGGAGCAGTACTTC.

Here the CDR3 reads CASSIQGHTEAFF. The CDR3 coding sequence is TGTGCCAGCAGCATACAGGGGCACACTGAAGCTTTCTTT. The V gene is TRBV9, the J gene TRBJ1-1; 7 bases are a match to TRBD1. The trim removed 4 bases at V and 3 bases at J, leaving 3 bases unmatched. Germline CDR1 reads SGDLS; CDR2 reads YYNGEE. The CDR3 extends over 13 amino acids.

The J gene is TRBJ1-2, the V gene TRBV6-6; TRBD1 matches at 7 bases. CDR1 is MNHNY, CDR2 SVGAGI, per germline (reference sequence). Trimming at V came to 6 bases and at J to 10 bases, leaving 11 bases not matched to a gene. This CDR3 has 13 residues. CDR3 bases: TGTGCCAGCAGATCACTCGACAGGGCTTTCTACACCTTC. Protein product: CASRSLDRAFYTF.